The text below deals with one TCR beta chain. Its antigen remains unidentified. The germline V and J ends were trimmed by 2 bases and 8 bases, with 10 bases remaining between them. The germline V gene encodes CDR1 SGHRS and CDR2 YFSETQ. The CDR3 totals 13 residues. The sample comes from a study of early stage breast cancer tumors. The wider study: Invasive lobular carcinomas made up four of 12 ER+/PR+/HER2- tumors.

Libraries were prepared by immunoSEQ multiplex PCR; TCRdb keeps only in-frame clonotypes and omits some of them. The sample contains about 38,000 clones, about 68% of which appear only once. The study, taken as a whole, reports: Blood repertoires resembled normal breast more than tumor. Most shared enriched TCRB sequences were commonly generated ones.

What was sequenced was blood. This rearrangement joins TRBV5-1 to TRBJ1-4; D is undetermined. The clonotype was recovered from a person between 60 and 69 years old with breast cancer. The CDR3 DNA reads TGCGCCAGCAGCTTCCAGGTGGGAGAAAAACTGTTTTTT. Its protein product is CASSFQVGEKLFF.